This T cell receptor beta chain was observed in a study of shared clonotypes between healthy human individuals. With V trimmed by 6 bases and J by 2 bases, 3 bases remained unmatched. The CDR3 totals 14 residues. CDR1 and CDR2 from the germline V gene are LNHDA and SQIVND (reference sequence). Repertoires were generated with immunoSEQ multiplex PCR, while TCRdb's copy carries only in-frame clones and drops some. The sample includes fewer than 3 million clones, roughly 92% of them seen just once. This clonotype originated in a man between 18 and 29 years old in good health. Some clones in this sample may be carry-over from other donors' samples. Sequences were obtained from naive CD4+ T cells from PBMCs. As for subset: CD45RA+ positively selected. The chain joins TRBV19 to TRBJ1-3; 8 bases match TRBD1. The CDR3 here is CASSLDRAGNTIYF. The CDR3 coding sequence is TGTGCCAGTAGCTTGGACAGGGCTGGAAACACCATATATTTT.